This record covers a single T cell receptor beta chain. The antigen is undetermined. The PCR had 60 Vbeta and 13 Jbeta primers. Clones were read by immunoSEQ multiplex PCR, and TCRdb kept only the in-frame ones, dropping some. The sample records 150,000 to 200,000 clones, over 80% being singletons. This entry comes from a study of cytomegalovirus exposure and HLA in healthy donors. The wider study: Assignment to the Caucasian-associated ancestry cluster applied to over 70% of the roughly 420 genotyped donors. Study-wide results and caveats: The authors listed approximately 160 TCR beta chains as cytomegalovirus-associated. It was reportedly the case that the classifier diagnosed cytomegalovirus status with high specificity and sensitivity. As a later analysis revealed, most CMV-associated TCR beta chains appeared HLA-restricted.

The clonotype comes from a middle-aged man in good health and CMV-seronegative. Sequencing was carried out using PBMCs.

CDR3 bases: TGTGCCAGCAGTTCCGTCTATGAGCAGTTCTTC. The encoded protein is CASSSVYEQFF. The chain joins TRBV27 to TRBJ2-1; D unclear. Trimming took 4 bases from V and 8 from J, leaving 6 bases between them. CDR1 and CDR2 from the germline V gene are MNHEY and SMNVEV (reference sequence). This CDR3 region has 11 residues.